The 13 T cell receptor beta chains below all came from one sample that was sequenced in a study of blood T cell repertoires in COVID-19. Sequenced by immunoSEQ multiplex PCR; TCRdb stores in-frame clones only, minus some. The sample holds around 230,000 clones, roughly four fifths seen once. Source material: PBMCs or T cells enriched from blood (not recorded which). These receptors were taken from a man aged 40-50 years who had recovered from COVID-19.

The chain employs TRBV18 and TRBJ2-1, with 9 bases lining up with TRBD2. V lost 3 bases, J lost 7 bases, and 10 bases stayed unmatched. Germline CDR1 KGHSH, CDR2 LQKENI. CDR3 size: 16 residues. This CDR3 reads CASSPFMSGGSNEQFF. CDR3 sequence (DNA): TGTGCCAGCTCACCCTTCATGAGCGGGGGGTCTAATGAGCAGTTCTTC. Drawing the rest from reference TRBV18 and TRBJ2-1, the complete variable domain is NAGVMQNPRHLVRRRGQEARLRCSPMKGHSHVYWYRQLPEEGLKFMVYLQKENIIDESGMPKERFSAEFPKEGPSILRIQQVVRGDSAAYFCASSPFMSGGSNEQFFGPGTRLTVL.

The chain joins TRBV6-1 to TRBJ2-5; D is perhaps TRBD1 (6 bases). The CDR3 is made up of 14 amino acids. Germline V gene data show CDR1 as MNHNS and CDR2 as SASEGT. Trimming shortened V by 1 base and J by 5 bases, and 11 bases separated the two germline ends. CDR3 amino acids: CASSEDRVVETQYF. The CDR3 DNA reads TGTGCCAGCAGTGAAGACAGGGTGGTGGAGACCCAGTACTTC.

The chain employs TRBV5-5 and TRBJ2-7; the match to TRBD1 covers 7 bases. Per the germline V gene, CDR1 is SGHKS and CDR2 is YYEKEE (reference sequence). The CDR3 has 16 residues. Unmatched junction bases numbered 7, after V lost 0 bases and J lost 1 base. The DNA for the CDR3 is TGTGCCAGCAGCTTGGCCGGGACAGTGAATTCCTACGAGCAGTACTTC. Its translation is CASSLAGTVNSYEQYF.

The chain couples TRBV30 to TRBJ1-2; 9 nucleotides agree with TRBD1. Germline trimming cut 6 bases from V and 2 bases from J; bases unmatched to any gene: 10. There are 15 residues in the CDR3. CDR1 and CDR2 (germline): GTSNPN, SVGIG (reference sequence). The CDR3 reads CACPRGQGLNYGYTF. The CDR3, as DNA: TGTGCCTGCCCTAGGGGACAGGGTCTAAACTATGGCTACACCTTC.

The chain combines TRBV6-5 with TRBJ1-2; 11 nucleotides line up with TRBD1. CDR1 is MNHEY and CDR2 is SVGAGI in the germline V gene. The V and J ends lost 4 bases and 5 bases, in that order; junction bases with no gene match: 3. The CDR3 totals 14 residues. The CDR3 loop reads CASSSGQGGYGYTF. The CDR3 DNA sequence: TGTGCCAGCAGTTCGGGACAGGGGGGATATGGCTACACCTTC.

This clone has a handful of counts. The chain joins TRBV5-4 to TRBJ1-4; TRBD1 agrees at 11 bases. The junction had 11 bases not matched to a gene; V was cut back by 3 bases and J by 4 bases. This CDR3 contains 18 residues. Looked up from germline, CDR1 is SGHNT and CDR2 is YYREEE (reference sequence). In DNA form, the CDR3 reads TGTGCCAGCAGCTCTACTGCTGATGGGACAGGGGGTAATGAAAAACTGTTTTTT. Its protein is CASSSTADGTGGNEKLFF.

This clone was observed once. The CDR3 reads CASSPRMIDEQFF. CDR3 nucleotides: TGTGCCAGTAGTCCCAGGATGATCGATGAGCAGTTCTTC. V gene TRBV19 combines with J gene TRBJ2-1; the D is unclear. The CDR3 is 13 residues long. Trimming removed 5 bases from V and 8 bases from J, with 13 bases in between. Germline loops: CDR1 LNHDA, CDR2 SQIVND (reference sequence).

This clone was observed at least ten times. The CDR3 here is CASSWTSGSTDTQYF. CDR3 DNA sequence: TGTGCCAGCAGCTGGACTAGCGGGAGCACAGATACGCAGTATTTT. V and J are TRBV9 and TRBJ2-3; 11 bases are shared with TRBD2. Germline-derived CDR1 and CDR2 are SGDLS and YYNGEE. With 4 bases clipped from V and 0 bases from J, the junction kept 1 base outside the gene matches. The CDR3 totals 15 residues.

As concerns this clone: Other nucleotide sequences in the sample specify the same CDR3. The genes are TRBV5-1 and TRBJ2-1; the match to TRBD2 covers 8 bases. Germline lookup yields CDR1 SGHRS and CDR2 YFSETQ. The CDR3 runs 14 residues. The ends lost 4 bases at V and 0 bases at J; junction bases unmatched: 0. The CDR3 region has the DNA TGCGCCAGCAGCCTAGCGGGCTCCTACAATGAGCAGTTCTTC. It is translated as CASSLAGSYNEQFF.

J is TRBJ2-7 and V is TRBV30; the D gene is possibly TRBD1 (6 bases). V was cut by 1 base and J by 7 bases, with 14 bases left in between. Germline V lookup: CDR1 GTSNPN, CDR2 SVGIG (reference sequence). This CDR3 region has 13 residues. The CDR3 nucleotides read TGTGCCTGGAGTGGAACAGGGTTCGGGGAGCAGTACTTC. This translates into CAWSGTGFGEQYF.

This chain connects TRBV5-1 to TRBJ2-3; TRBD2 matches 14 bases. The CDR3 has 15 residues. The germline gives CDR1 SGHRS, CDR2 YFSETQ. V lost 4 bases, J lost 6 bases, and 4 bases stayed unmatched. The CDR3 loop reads CASSPGTSGSDTQYF. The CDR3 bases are TGCGCCAGCAGCCCCGGGACTAGCGGGAGTGATACGCAGTATTTT.

CDR3: CASTFGRGSNQPQHF. As DNA, the CDR3 is TGTGCCAGCACCTTTGGTAGGGGGAGCAATCAGCCCCAGCATTTT. The V and J genes are TRBV2 and TRBJ1-5, with D possibly being TRBD1 (6 bases). CDR3 size: 15 residues. Germline assignment: CDR1 SNHLY and CDR2 FYNNEI. V dropped 7 bases and J dropped 1 base, with 14 bases sitting between them.

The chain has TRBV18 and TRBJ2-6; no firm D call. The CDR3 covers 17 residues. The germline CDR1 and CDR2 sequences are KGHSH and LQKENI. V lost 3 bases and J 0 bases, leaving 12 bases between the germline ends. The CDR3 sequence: CASSPQITVSGANVLTF. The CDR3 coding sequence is TGTGCCAGCTCACCCCAGATTACAGTCTCTGGGGCCAACGTCCTGACTTTC.